This T cell receptor (beta chain) was sequenced in a study of blood T cell repertoires in COVID-19. Study in general: From T cells, B-cell-depleted T cells, or PBMCs came the material, which was cDNA or gDNA.

Authors' processing steps: Amplification from reference gene primers served as the basis for estimated nucleated cell counts. Method: immunoSEQ multiplex PCR; TCRdb's copy keeps in-frame clones and lacks some. For V, J and clone size, that table is used; D and trimming come from the DNA. The table has some 78,000 clones, around 89% seen once; the top ten hold 12%. The CDR3 covers 11 residues. Looked up from germline, CDR1 is DFQATT and CDR2 is SNEGSKA (reference sequence). V was trimmed by 6 bases and J by 5 bases, leaving 11 bases between them. The J gene is TRBJ2-7, the V gene TRBV20-1; D possibly corresponds to TRBD2 (5 bases). The source is a man aged 65 to 79 with active or convalescent COVID-19. Sequences were obtained from peripheral blood. The CDR3, as DNA: TGCAGTGCCAGCGGATTAAACGAGCAGTACTTC. Translated: CSASGLNEQYF.